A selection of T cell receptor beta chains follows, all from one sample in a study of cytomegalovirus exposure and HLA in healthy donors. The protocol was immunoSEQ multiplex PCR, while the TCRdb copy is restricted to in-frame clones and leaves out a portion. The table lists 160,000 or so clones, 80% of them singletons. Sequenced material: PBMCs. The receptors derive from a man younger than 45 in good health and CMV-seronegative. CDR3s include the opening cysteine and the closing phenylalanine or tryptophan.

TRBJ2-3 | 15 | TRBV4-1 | CASSQERLVEDTQYF
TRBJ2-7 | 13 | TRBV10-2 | CASSTSGSYEQYF
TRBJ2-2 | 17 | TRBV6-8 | CASSTNRGQGITGELFF
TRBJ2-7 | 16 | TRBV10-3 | CAISGITSGGSYEQYF
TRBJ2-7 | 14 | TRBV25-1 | CASSDGIGGDEQYF
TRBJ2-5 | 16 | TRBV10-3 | CAISEMLAGPQETQYF
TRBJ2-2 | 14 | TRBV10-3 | CAISESNPVWELFF
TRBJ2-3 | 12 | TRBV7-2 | CASSLVESAPFF
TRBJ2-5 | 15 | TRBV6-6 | CASSRTSGGWETQYF
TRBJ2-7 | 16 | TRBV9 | CASSVGVGGRTEEQYF
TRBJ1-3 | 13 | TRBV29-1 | CSVVLNSGNTIYF
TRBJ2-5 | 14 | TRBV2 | CASSEAWAIETQYF
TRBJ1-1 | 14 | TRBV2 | CARGTGGLNTEAFF
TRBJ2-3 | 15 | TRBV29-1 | CSVANRGIRTDTQYF
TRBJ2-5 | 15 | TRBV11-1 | CASSSGLDKRAAQYF
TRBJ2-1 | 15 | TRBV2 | CASSRPGQGGHEQFF
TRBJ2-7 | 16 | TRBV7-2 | CASSPGLAGTSYEQYF
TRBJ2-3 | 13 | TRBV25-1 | CASQGLVPDTQYF
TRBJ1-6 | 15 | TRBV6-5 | CASSYWGRENSPLHF
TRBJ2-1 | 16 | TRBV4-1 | CASSRTSGGLNNEQFF
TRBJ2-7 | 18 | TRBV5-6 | CASSSGRILAESSYEQYF
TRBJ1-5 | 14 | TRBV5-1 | CASSPDREGGPQHF
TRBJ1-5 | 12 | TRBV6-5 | CASTKRHRPQHF
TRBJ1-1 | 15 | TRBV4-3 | CASSQDQGQETEAFF
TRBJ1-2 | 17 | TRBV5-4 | CASSLETGRRANYGYTF
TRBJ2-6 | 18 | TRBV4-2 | CASSQDSLVFPGANVLTF
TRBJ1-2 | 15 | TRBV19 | CASSISNSLHYGYTF
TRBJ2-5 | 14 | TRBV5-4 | CASSLLGAEQTQYF
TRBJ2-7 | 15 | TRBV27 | CASSYTNLGTYEQYF
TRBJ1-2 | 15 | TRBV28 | CASSLRSVTNYGYTF
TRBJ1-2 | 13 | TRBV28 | CASRPGGNYGYTF
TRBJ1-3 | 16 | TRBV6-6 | CASRMSGTTTGNTIYF
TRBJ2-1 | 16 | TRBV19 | CASSILTSGGGNEQFF
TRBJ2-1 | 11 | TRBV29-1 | CSGGQPNEQFF
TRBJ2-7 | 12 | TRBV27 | CASSSGTYEQYF
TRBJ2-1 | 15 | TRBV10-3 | CAITNPGTGRNEQFF
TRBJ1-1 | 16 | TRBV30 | CAWSGSPGFPNTEAFF
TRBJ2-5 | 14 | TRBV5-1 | CASSQSGIQETQYF
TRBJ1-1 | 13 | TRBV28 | CASKLTGVRGAFF
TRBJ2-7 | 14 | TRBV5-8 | CASSDGQLTYEQYF
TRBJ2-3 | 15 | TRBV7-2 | CASSGVAGAFFTQYF
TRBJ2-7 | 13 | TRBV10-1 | CASSGGSTYEQYF